The 2 T cell receptor beta chains reported below all come from one sample, sequenced in a study of shared clonotypes between healthy human individuals. The data were produced by immunoSEQ multiplex PCR, yet TCRdb's version contains in-frame clones alone and is incomplete. The data show about 450,000 clones, around 79% seen once. Sequenced: PBMCs. The receptors here all came from a woman in her 40s in good health. Some clones in this sample may be carry-over from other donors' samples.

DNA of the CDR3: TGTGCCAGCAGCCAAGGTTTTACACGGGACGAGCAGTACTTC. Residues: CASSQGFTRDEQYF. The V call is TRBV14, the J call TRBJ2-7; no definite D call. With 1 base removed from V and 5 bases from J, the gap between germline ends came to 12 bases. Germline V gene data show CDR1 as SGHDN and CDR2 as FVKESK. The length of the CDR3 is 14 residues.

This rearrangement joins TRBV7-2 to TRBJ2-1; 9 bases are a match to TRBD2. Germline CDR1 SGHTA, CDR2 FQGNSA. V shed 5 bases, J shed 10 bases, and the junction held 18 bases outside the gene matches. There are 17 residues in the CDR3. The CDR3 coding sequence is TGTGCCAGCAGCCTGAACGTGGTAGCGGGAGTAATAAAAGAGCAGTTCTTC. Translating it yields CASSLNVVAGVIKEQFF.